Listed below are T cell receptor beta chains from one sample, sequenced in a study of blood T cell repertoires in COVID-19. Assay: immunoSEQ multiplex PCR; the TCRdb copy retains only in-frame clones and omits some. The sample consists of roughly 340,000 clones, around 86% of them appearing once. Material: peripheral blood. These receptors originate from a woman aged 50 to 65 with COVID-19, enrolled during active disease. CDR3s include the opening cysteine and the closing phenylalanine or tryptophan. Fields, in order: clone size, D gene, J gene, V gene, CDR3 DNA, CDR3 protein. D genes are given only for firm matches. Clone size is shown for a subset of rows, as once, few, many or a class of expanded clone.

abundance: .; d_gene: .; j_gene: TRBJ1-1; v_gene: TRBV15; CDR3nt: TGTGCCACCAGCAGAGCGGGGGGGTCGGACACTGAAGCTTTCTTT; CDR3aa: CATSRAGGSDTEAFF
abundance: .; d_gene: .; j_gene: TRBJ1-1; v_gene: TRBV24-1; CDR3nt: TGTGCCACCAGTGATAGGGGGGGGGCTGGCACTGAAGCTTTCTTT; CDR3aa: CATSDRGGAGTEAFF
abundance: .; d_gene: TRBD1; j_gene: TRBJ1-5; v_gene: TRBV6-6; CDR3nt: TGTGCCAGCAACTTTAGGCAGGGGGCTTTTCTCCAGCCCCAGCATTTT; CDR3aa: CASNFRQGAFLQPQHF
abundance: .; d_gene: .; j_gene: TRBJ2-7; v_gene: TRBV9; CDR3nt: TGTGCCAGCAGCTCAAGAGGAACAGGTTTGGACGAGCAGTACTTC; CDR3aa: CASSSRGTGLDEQYF
abundance: .; d_gene: TRBD1; j_gene: TRBJ1-2; v_gene: TRBV14; CDR3nt: TGTGCCAGCAGCCCGGGACAGAGAATTGGCTACACCTTC; CDR3aa: CASSPGQRIGYTF
abundance: .; d_gene: .; j_gene: TRBJ1-2; v_gene: TRBV29-1; CDR3nt: TGCAGCGTTGAGGCGGGGCCCTATGGCTACACCTTC; CDR3aa: CSVEAGPYGYTF
abundance: .; d_gene: TRBD2; j_gene: TRBJ2-2; v_gene: TRBV27; CDR3nt: TGTGCCAGCAGTTCCCCGGGACTAGCGGGAGCAGGGAACACCGGGGAGCTGTTTTTT; CDR3aa: CASSSPGLAGAGNTGELFF
abundance: few; d_gene: TRBD1; j_gene: TRBJ1-2; v_gene: TRBV5-1; CDR3nt: TGCGCCAGCAGACAAGCGACAGGGTTGGAAGGCTACACCTTC; CDR3aa: CASRQATGLEGYTF
abundance: .; d_gene: TRBD2; j_gene: TRBJ2-3; v_gene: TRBV29-1; CDR3nt: TGCAGCGTTGCCGGACTAGCGGGAGGCACAGATACGCAGTATTTT; CDR3aa: CSVAGLAGGTDTQYF
abundance: once; d_gene: TRBD2; j_gene: TRBJ2-1; v_gene: TRBV4-1; CDR3nt: TGCGCCAGCAGCCCAACTAGCGGGAGTTTTCCTAACAATGAGCAGTTCTTC; CDR3aa: CASSPTSGSFPNNEQFF
abundance: .; d_gene: .; j_gene: TRBJ1-5; v_gene: TRBV18; CDR3nt: TGTGCCAGCTCATCCAGACTGTCTTCGAGGGATCAGCCCCAGCATTTT; CDR3aa: CASSSRLSSRDQPQHF
abundance: .; d_gene: .; j_gene: TRBJ2-4; v_gene: TRBV6-1; CDR3nt: TGTGCCAGCAGTGTATCAAATTGGAGGGAAGCAGCCAAAAACATTCAGTACTTC; CDR3aa: CASSVSNWREAAKNIQYF
abundance: many; d_gene: .; j_gene: TRBJ1-6; v_gene: TRBV7-8; CDR3nt: TGTGCCAGCAGCCGGGGGACGGAGAATTCACCCCTCCACTTT; CDR3aa: CASSRGTENSPLHF
abundance: .; d_gene: .; j_gene: TRBJ1-6; v_gene: TRBV3-1/TRBV3-2; CDR3nt: TGTGCCAGCAGCCAGGGCAATAATTCACCCCTCCACTTT; CDR3aa: CASSQGNNSPLHF
abundance: .; d_gene: TRBD1; j_gene: TRBJ2-5; v_gene: TRBV24-1; CDR3nt: TGTGCCACCAGTGAAACAGGGGGCGCAGACCAAGAGACCCAGTACTTC; CDR3aa: CATSETGGADQETQYF
abundance: .; d_gene: .; j_gene: TRBJ2-7; v_gene: TRBV7-9; CDR3nt: TGTGCCAGCAGCCTTTTTCACGAGCAGTACTTC; CDR3aa: CASSLFHEQYF
abundance: .; d_gene: TRBD1; j_gene: TRBJ2-5; v_gene: TRBV11-2; CDR3nt: TGTGCCAGCAGCCAACGGACAGGTCAAGAGACCCAGTACTTC; CDR3aa: CASSQRTGQETQYF
abundance: .; d_gene: TRBD1; j_gene: TRBJ1-2; v_gene: TRBV9; CDR3nt: TGTGCCAGCAGCGGGGGACAGGGGGCTCTAGGGTATGGCTACACCTTC; CDR3aa: CASSGGQGALGYGYTF
abundance: .; d_gene: TRBD2; j_gene: TRBJ2-5; v_gene: TRBV3-1/TRBV3-2; CDR3nt: TGTGCCAGCAGCCAAGGAAGACTAGCGGGAGTCATAGAGACCCAGTACTTC; CDR3aa: CASSQGRLAGVIETQYF
abundance: .; d_gene: .; j_gene: TRBJ1-1; v_gene: TRBV6-4; CDR3nt: TGTGCCAGCAGTGAGAGCTGGGGGCGCCGGAACACTGAAGCTTTCTTT; CDR3aa: CASSESWGRRNTEAFF
abundance: .; d_gene: TRBD1; j_gene: TRBJ1-1; v_gene: TRBV30; CDR3nt: TGTGCCTACGGACAGGGGCTATTGAACACTGAAGCTTTCTTT; CDR3aa: CAYGQGLLNTEAFF
abundance: .; d_gene: TRBD1; j_gene: TRBJ1-2; v_gene: TRBV7-8; CDR3nt: TGTGCCAGCAGCCGTGGGACAGGGTCTGGCTACACCTTC; CDR3aa: CASSRGTGSGYTF
abundance: .; d_gene: .; j_gene: TRBJ2-7; v_gene: TRBV11-3; CDR3nt: TGTGCCAGCAGCCCCGCCCCGCGGATCTACGAGCAGTACTTC; CDR3aa: CASSPAPRIYEQYF
abundance: .; d_gene: .; j_gene: TRBJ2-7; v_gene: TRBV6-5; CDR3nt: TGTGCCAGCAGTTACTCGACCCCAGCGGGCGAGCAGTACTTC; CDR3aa: CASSYSTPAGEQYF
abundance: once; d_gene: .; j_gene: TRBJ2-3; v_gene: TRBV10-2; CDR3nt: TGCGCCACCCTAAGCGAGGAGCGGTACACAGATACGCAGTATTTT; CDR3aa: CATLSEERYTDTQYF
abundance: .; d_gene: .; j_gene: TRBJ2-5; v_gene: TRBV5-1; CDR3nt: TGCGCCAGCAGCCCACGCCCCAACACGGAGACCCAGTACTTC; CDR3aa: CASSPRPNTETQYF
abundance: .; d_gene: .; j_gene: TRBJ1-6; v_gene: TRBV6-5; CDR3nt: TGTGCCAGCCGACCTCAGGAAGGGGTCTATTCACCCCTCCACTTT; CDR3aa: CASRPQEGVYSPLHF
abundance: .; d_gene: TRBD2; j_gene: TRBJ2-2; v_gene: TRBV11-2; CDR3nt: TGTGCCAGCAGCAGTCTAGCGGGAAACGCCGGGGAGCTGTTTTTT; CDR3aa: CASSSLAGNAGELFF
abundance: .; d_gene: TRBD2; j_gene: TRBJ2-2; v_gene: TRBV24-1; CDR3nt: TGTGCCACCAGTGACCCTAGCGGGGGAAACACCGGGGAGCTGTTTTTT; CDR3aa: CATSDPSGGNTGELFF
abundance: .; d_gene: TRBD1; j_gene: TRBJ2-3; v_gene: TRBV5-6; CDR3nt: TGTGCCAGCAGCCCACACAGGGGAGATACGCAGTATTTT; CDR3aa: CASSPHRGDTQYF
abundance: .; d_gene: TRBD1; j_gene: TRBJ1-2; v_gene: TRBV5-1; CDR3nt: TGCGCCAGCAGCTTACTGACCGGGACAGGGGACTATGGCTACACCTTC; CDR3aa: CASSLLTGTGDYGYTF
abundance: .; d_gene: TRBD1; j_gene: TRBJ2-2; v_gene: TRBV3-1/TRBV3-2; CDR3nt: TGTGCCAGCAGGAATACCTACAGGGGGCCCTCGAACACCGGGGAGCTGTTTTTT; CDR3aa: CASRNTYRGPSNTGELFF
abundance: .; d_gene: .; j_gene: TRBJ2-2; v_gene: TRBV30; CDR3nt: TGTGCCTGGAGACTAGTTGTCACCGGGGAGCTGTTTTTT; CDR3aa: CAWRLVVTGELFF
abundance: .; d_gene: .; j_gene: TRBJ1-4; v_gene: TRBV6-1; CDR3nt: TGTGCCAGCAGTGAAGCGCCCGGAACTAATGAAAAACTGTTTTTT; CDR3aa: CASSEAPGTNEKLFF
abundance: .; d_gene: TRBD1; j_gene: TRBJ2-7; v_gene: TRBV27; CDR3nt: TGTGCCAGCAGCCCGAGCTTCGACAGGGCCTACGAGCAGTACTTC; CDR3aa: CASSPSFDRAYEQYF
abundance: .; d_gene: .; j_gene: TRBJ2-7; v_gene: TRBV7-2; CDR3nt: TGTGCCAGCAGCTTAGGGTCGATAGCGACCTACGAGCAGTACTTC; CDR3aa: CASSLGSIATYEQYF
abundance: .; d_gene: TRBD2; j_gene: TRBJ2-5; v_gene: TRBV4-1; CDR3nt: TGCGCCAGCAGCCAAGCGATTCTAGCGGGAGGTCAAGAGACCCAGTACTTC; CDR3aa: CASSQAILAGGQETQYF
abundance: .; d_gene: TRBD2; j_gene: TRBJ2-1; v_gene: TRBV4-1; CDR3nt: TGCGCCAGCAGCCAAGTCCCCCCCTGGGCTAGCGGTCATGAGCAGTTCTTC; CDR3aa: CASSQVPPWASGHEQFF
abundance: .; d_gene: .; j_gene: TRBJ2-7; v_gene: TRBV7-2; CDR3nt: TGTGCCAGCAGCTTAGAACCCCACCAAAGGCAGGGGAACAACGAGCAGTACTTC; CDR3aa: CASSLEPHQRQGNNEQYF
abundance: once; d_gene: TRBD2; j_gene: TRBJ2-2; v_gene: TRBV6-5; CDR3nt: TGTGCCAGCAGTACCTGGACTAGCGGGAAAGGGGAGCTGTTTTTT; CDR3aa: CASSTWTSGKGELFF
abundance: .; d_gene: .; j_gene: TRBJ1-1; v_gene: TRBV7-9; CDR3nt: TGTGCCAGCAGCCCGGGTGGGTTACAGAACACTGAAGCTTTCTTT; CDR3aa: CASSPGGLQNTEAFF
abundance: .; d_gene: .; j_gene: TRBJ2-6; v_gene: TRBV5-1; CDR3nt: TGCGCCAGCAGCAGGGGCCCTCTCGATGGGGCCAACGTCCTGACTTTC; CDR3aa: CASSRGPLDGANVLTF
abundance: .; d_gene: TRBD2; j_gene: TRBJ2-1; v_gene: TRBV4-3; CDR3nt: TGCGCCAGCAGCCAAGATGGTTCCACTAGCGGAAGCTCCTACAATGAGCAGTTCTTC; CDR3aa: CASSQDGSTSGSSYNEQFF
abundance: once; d_gene: TRBD2; j_gene: TRBJ2-7; v_gene: TRBV29-1; CDR3nt: TGCAGCGTTCCACTAGCGGGAGCTCCCTACGAGCAGTACTTC; CDR3aa: CSVPLAGAPYEQYF
abundance: .; d_gene: .; j_gene: TRBJ1-6; v_gene: TRBV10-3; CDR3nt: TGTGCCACCAAAGACTCCGGGGTAACGGAGTCACCCCTCCACTTT; CDR3aa: CATKDSGVTESPLHF